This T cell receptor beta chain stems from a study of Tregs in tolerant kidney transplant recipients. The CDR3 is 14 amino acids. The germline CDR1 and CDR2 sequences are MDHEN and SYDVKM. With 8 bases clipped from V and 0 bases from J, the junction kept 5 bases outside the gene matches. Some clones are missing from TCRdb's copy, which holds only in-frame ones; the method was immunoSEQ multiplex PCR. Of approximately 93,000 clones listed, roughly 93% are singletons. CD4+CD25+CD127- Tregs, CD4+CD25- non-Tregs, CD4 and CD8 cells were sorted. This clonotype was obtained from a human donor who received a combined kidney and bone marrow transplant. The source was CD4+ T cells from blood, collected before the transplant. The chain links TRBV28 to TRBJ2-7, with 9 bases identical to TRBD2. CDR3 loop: CASALAGHSYEQYF. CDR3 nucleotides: TGTGCCAGCGCCCTAGCGGGGCACTCCTACGAGCAGTACTTC.